The rows below give T cell receptor beta chains drawn from one sample of a study of response to subunit inactivated influenza vaccine. TCRdb ran MiXCR on the RT-PCR reads and lists one entry per CDR3 protein. Of about 540,000 distinct CDR3 sequences listed, around 25% are singletons. These records were also assigned to another study, of T cells expressing NK-cell markers.

The sample here was CD4+ T cells sorted from PBMCs, taken 11 to 12 days after vaccination. These receptors were collected from a man aged 45 to 65 who received an inactivated influenza vaccine. Each CDR3 is given with its conserved first and last residue. The order of the fields is V gene, CDR3 protein.

TRBV5-1,CASSLGDGVIATQYF
TRBV5-1,CASSRTGNTGELFF
TRBV30,CAWSVGAGGIPGANVLTF
TRBV5-1,CAKKGHPTAQYF
TRBV4-2,CASSQDGGNSDTQYF
TRBV27,CASSLAGGPPYEQYF
TRBV20-1,CSASRTGSQAFF
TRBV6-2/TRBV6-3,CASRLTARTYEQYF
TRBV28,CASNRPRTGENSPLHF
TRBV10-3,CAIRPGGADTEAFF
TRBV28,CASSTAGQKNTEAFF
TRBV29-1,CSVPGFPYNEQFF
TRBV5-6,CASSHGRRPTYNEQFF
TRBV4-3,CASSQDLGGDGVYEQYF
TRBV6-2/TRBV6-3,CASSYPAGHDETQYF
TRBV7-2,CASSQFLGTLSDTQYF
TRBV3-1,CASSETSGGANEQFF
TRBV5-1,CASSFGQGGYEQYF
TRBV29-1,CSVGGSSPETQYF
TRBV5-1,CASSLTGRVDEQYF
TRBV7-2,CASSWSGNYEQYF
TRBV7-2,CASSLAWRGDQETQYF
TRBV9,CASSVAPGGVDGYTF
TRBV3-1,CASSQDLGVWSTDTQYF
TRBV12-3/TRBV12-4,CASSPPTSGTYEQYF
TRBV7-9,CASRITSGGATGELFF
TRBV10-1,CASRPSSGCYNEQFF
TRBV7-2,CASSLVAGINEQFF
TRBV10-3,CAISEQGNEQYF
TRBV12-3/TRBV12-4,CASSNPDRESTEAFF
TRBV6-1,CASSSLGTGDNYGYTF
TRBV7-2,CASFLAGVQYF
TRBV5-1,CASSLAGTSGGNEQFF
TRBV3-1,CASSQVIEGEQYF
TRBV10-1,CASREGQGSNQPQHF
TRBV20-1,CSAETGGMHTDTQYF
TRBV6-6,CASSYSGTDTQYF
TRBV6-1,CASSTEDTQYF
TRBV11-3,CASSFGVSETQYF
TRBV7-2,CASSERGQFNQPQHF
TRBV10-3,CAISGQISYNEQFF
TRBV10-3,CAISLAGGGRGEQFF
TRBV29-1,CSARGGPLGTQYF
TRBV5-1,CASSVDSTGELFF
TRBV7-2,CASSLAHLMENIQYF
TRBV28,CASRSGGEKLFF
TRBV2,CATTGTTLGTDTQYF
TRBV20-1,CSADQRRGGTDTQYF
TRBV5-1,CASSLDLAGQPQHF
TRBV12-3/TRBV12-4,CASSLGRGAGYTF